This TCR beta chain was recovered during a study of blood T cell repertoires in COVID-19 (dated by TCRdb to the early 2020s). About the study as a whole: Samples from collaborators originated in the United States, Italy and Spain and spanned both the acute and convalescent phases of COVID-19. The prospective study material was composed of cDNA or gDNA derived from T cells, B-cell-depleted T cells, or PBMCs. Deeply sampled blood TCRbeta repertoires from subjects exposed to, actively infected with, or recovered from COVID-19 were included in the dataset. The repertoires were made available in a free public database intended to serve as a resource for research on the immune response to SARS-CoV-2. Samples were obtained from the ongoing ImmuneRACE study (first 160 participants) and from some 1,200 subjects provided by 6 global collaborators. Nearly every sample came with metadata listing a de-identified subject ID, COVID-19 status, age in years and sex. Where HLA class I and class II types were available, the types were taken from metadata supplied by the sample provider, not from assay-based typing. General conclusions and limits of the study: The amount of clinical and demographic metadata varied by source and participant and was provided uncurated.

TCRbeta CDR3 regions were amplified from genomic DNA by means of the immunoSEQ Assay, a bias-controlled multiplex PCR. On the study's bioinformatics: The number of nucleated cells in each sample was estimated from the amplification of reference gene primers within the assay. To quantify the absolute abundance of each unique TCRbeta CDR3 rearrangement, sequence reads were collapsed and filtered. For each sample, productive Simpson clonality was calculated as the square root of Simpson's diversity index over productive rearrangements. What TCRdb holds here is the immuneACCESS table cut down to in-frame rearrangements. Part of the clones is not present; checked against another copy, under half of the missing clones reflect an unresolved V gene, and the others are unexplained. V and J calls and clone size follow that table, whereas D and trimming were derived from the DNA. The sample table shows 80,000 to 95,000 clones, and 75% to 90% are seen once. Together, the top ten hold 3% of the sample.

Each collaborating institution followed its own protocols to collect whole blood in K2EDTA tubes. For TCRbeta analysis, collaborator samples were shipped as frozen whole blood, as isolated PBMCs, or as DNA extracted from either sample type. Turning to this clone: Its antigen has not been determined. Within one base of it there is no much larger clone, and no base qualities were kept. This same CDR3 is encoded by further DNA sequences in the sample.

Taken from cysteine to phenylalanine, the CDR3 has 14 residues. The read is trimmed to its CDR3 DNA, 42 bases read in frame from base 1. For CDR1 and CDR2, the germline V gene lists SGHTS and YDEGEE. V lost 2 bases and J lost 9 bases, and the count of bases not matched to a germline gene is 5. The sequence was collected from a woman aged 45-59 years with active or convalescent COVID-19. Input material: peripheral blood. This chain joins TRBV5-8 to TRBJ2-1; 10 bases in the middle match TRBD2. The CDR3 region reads CASSFSGGAGEQFF. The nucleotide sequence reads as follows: TGTGCCAGCAGCTTCAGCGGGGGGGCGGGTGAGCAGTTCTTC.